This TCR beta chain was sequenced for a study of vaccination and CD4 T cells after COVID-19. At the Johns Hopkins FTIC core, DNA taken from cultured CD4+ T cells was sequenced by way of the Oncomine TCR Beta short-read assay. TCRdb itself ran the PCR reads through MiXCR, one entry per CDR3 protein. The data hold 15,000 or so distinct CDR3 sequences, with 57% observed a single time. V dropped 6 bases and J dropped 4; count of bases not matched to a gene: 14. Germline V gene lookup returns CDR1 KGHSH and CDR2 LQKENI. The CDR3 sequence is 16 residues long. This sample's treatment: approximately 9-day PBMC culture with coronavirus spike peptide pools or control peptides (ViraFEST assay). With respect to this clonotype: Its antigen remains unidentified.

The rearrangement uses TRBV18 and TRBJ1-1, with 7 nucleotides matching TRBD1. Sequenced material: CD4+ T cells from blood, cultured in vitro. The sequence was obtained from a human donor who had recovered from COVID-19. This chain's CDR3 is CASSPLKTGTGTEAFF. CDR3 DNA: TGTGCCAGCTCTCCTCTCAAGACAGGGACGGGCACTGAAGCTTTCTTT.